This T cell receptor (beta chain) was profiled in a study of follicular helper T cells after annual influenza vaccination. As for this clone: Its antigen remains unknown.

Repertoires were generated with immunoSEQ multiplex PCR, while TCRdb's copy carries only in-frame clones and drops some. The data contain 4,000 to 5,500 clones, 83% of them singletons. Germline V gene data show CDR1 as SGHAT and CDR2 as FQNNGV. V shed 2 bases and J shed 1 base, with 8 bases lying between them. The CDR3 loop spans 14 amino acids. Described time point: 2015-2016 season, 7 days after influenza vaccination. Broader study findings: Only about 9.5-22% of analyzed cells yielded productive TCRB sequences.

The receptor was derived from an adult who received the influenza vaccine. J is TRBJ1-1 and V is TRBV11-2; D perhaps matches TRBD1 (5 bases). The sample in question was CXCR5+ CD38- circulating T follicular helper cells from blood, obtained 7 days after influenza vaccination. This sample's subset: circulating Tfh, non-naive CD4+CXCR5+PD-1+ (ICOS+CD38+ or ICOS-CD38-). The CDR3, as DNA: TGTGCCAGCAGCTTACAGGGTACGAACACTGAAGCTTTCTTT. The encoded protein is CASSLQGTNTEAFF.